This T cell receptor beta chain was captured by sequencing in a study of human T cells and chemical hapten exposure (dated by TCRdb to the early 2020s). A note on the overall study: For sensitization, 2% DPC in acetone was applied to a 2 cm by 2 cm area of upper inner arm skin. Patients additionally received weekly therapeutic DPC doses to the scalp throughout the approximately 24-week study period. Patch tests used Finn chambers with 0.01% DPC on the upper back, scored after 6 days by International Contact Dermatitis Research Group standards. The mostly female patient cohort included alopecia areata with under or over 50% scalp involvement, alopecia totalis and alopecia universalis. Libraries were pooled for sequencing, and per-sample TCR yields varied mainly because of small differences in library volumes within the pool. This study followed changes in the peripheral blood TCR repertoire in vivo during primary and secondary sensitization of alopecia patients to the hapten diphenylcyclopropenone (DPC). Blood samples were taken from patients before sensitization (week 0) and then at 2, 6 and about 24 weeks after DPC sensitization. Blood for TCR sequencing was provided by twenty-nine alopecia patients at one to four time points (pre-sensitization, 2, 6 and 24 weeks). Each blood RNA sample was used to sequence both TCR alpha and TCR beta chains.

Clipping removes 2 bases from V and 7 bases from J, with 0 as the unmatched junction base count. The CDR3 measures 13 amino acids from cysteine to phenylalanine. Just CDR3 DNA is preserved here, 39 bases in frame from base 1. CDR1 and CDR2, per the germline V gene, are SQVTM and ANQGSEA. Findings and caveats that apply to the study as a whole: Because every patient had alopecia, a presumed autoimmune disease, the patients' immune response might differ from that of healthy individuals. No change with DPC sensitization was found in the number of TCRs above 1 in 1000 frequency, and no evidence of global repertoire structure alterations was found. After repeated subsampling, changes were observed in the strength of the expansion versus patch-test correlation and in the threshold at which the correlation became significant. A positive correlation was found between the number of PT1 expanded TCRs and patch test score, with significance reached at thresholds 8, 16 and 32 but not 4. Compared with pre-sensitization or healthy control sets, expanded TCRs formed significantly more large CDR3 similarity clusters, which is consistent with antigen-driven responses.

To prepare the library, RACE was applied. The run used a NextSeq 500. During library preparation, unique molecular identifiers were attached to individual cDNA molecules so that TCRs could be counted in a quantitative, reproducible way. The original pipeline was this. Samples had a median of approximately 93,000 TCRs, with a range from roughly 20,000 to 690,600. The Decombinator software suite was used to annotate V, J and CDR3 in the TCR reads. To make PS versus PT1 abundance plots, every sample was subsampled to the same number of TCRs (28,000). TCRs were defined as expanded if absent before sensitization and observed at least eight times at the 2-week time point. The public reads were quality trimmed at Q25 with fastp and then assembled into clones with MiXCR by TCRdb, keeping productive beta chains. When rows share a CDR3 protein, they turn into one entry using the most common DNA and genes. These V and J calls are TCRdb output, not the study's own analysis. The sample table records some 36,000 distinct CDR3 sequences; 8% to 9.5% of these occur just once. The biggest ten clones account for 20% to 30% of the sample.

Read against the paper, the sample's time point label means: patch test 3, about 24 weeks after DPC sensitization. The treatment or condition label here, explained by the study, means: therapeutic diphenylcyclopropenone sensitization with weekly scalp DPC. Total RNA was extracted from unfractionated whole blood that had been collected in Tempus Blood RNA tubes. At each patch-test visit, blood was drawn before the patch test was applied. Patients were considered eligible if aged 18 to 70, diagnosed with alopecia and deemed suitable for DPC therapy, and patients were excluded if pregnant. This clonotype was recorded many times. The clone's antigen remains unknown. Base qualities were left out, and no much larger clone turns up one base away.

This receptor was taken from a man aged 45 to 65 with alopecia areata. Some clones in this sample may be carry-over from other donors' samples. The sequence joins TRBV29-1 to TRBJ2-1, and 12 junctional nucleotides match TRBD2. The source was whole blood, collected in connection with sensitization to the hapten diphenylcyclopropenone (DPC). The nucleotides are TGCAGCGTTGAACTAGCGGGAGGGAATGAGCAGTTCTTC. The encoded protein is CSVELAGGNEQFF.